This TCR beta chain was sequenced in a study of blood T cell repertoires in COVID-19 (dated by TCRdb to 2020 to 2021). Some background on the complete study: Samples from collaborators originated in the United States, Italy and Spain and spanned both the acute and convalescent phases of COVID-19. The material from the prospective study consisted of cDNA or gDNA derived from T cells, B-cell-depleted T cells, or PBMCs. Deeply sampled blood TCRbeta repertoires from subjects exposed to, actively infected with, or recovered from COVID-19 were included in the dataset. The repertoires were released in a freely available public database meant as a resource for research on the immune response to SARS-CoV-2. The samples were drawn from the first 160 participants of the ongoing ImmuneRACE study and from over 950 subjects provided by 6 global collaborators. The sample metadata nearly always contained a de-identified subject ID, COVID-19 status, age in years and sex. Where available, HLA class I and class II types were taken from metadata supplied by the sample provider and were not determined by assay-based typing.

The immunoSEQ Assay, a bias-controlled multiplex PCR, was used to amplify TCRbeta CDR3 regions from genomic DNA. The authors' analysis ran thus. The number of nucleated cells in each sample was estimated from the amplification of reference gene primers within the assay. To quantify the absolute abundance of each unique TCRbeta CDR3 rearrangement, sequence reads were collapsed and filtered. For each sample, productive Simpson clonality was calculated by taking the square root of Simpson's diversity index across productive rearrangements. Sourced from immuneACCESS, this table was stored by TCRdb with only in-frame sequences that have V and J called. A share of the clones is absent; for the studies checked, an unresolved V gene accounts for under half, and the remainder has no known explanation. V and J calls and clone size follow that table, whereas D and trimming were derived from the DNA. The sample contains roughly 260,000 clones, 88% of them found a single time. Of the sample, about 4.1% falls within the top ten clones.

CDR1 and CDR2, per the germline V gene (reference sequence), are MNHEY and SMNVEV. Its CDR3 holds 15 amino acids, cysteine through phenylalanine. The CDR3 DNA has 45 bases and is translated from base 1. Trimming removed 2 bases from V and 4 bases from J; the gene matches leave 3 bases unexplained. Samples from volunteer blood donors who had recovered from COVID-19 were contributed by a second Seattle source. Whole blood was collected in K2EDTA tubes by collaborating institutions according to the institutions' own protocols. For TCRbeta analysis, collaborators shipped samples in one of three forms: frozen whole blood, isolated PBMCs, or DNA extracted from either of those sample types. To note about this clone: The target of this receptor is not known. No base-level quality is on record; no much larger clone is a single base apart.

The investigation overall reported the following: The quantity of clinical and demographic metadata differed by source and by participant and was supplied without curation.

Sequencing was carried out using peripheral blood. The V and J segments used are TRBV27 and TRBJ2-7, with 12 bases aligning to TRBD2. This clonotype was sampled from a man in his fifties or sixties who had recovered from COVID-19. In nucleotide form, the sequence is TGTGCCAGCAGTTTAACTAGCGGGGGGCGGTACGAGCAGTACTTC. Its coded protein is CASSLTSGGRYEQYF.